The 24 T cell receptor beta chains presented below share a single source sample, sequenced in a study of cytomegalovirus exposure and HLA in healthy donors. Researchers ran the PCR with 60 Vbeta and 13 Jbeta primers. TCRdb's table, derived via immunoSEQ multiplex PCR, lists solely in-frame clones and lacks some. Altogether roughly 180,000 clones are present, around 75% being singletons, with the ten largest covering about 2.7%. The sequenced material came from PBMCs. Receptor source: a male donor in good health and CMV-seronegative.

V is TRBV28 and J is TRBJ1-5; no clear D. CDR1 and CDR2 from the germline V gene are MDHEN and SYDVKM. V shed 1 base and J shed 2 bases, with 9 bases lying between them. The CDR3 spans 15 residues. CDR3: CASSLFVQGNQPQHF. For the CDR3, the DNA is TGTGCCAGCAGTTTATTCGTCCAGGGCAATCAGCCCCAGCATTTT. Full variable domain (outside the CDR3, taken from reference TRBV28 and TRBJ1-5): DVKVTQSSRYLVKRTGEKVFLECVQDMDHENMFWYRQDPGLGLRLIYFSYDVKMKEKGDIPEGYSVSREKKERFSLILESASTNQTSMYLCASSLFVQGNQPQHFGDGTRLSIL.

This clone was seen a handful of times. This chain uses TRBV19 with TRBJ1-4; the D is unclear. Germline V CDR1 and CDR2: LNHDA, SQIVND (reference sequence). V was pared by 2 bases and J by 6 bases, with 7 bases between. The CDR3 runs to 13 residues. CDR3 amino acids: CASSILPDEKLFF. CDR3 nucleotides: TGTGCCAGTAGTATATTGCCAGATGAAAAACTGTTTTTT.

The CDR3 DNA reads as TGTGCCAGTAGTATTGCAGGGTTCAATCAGCCCCAGCATTTT. Protein: CASSIAGFNQPQHF. This chain joins TRBV19 and TRBJ1-5, with a possible D match to TRBD1 (5 bases). The germline CDR1 and CDR2 sequences are LNHDA and SQIVND (reference sequence). There are 14 residues in the CDR3. V was cut by 3 bases and J by 3 bases, with 9 bases left in between.

The chain has TRBV19 and TRBJ2-3; a weak D match, TRBD1 (6 bases). This CDR3 comprises 17 residues. Germline V gives CDR1 LNHDA, CDR2 SQIVND (reference sequence). V lost 0 bases, J lost 0 bases, and 13 bases lay in between. The CDR3 nucleotides are TGTGCCAGTAGTATAGATAGGACAGACGGCAGCACAGATACGCAGTATTTT. Its protein product is CASSIDRTDGSTDTQYF.

The chain links TRBV28 to TRBJ1-2; a weak D match, TRBD1 (5 bases). The ends were cut back, 6 bases at V and 8 bases at J, with 13 bases in the middle. The CDR3 covers 12 residues. CDR1 and CDR2 from the germline V gene are MDHEN and SYDVKM. The CDR3 reads CASRPGLDGYTF. CDR3 nucleotides: TGTGCCAGCAGACCAGGGTTGGACGGCTACACCTTC.

The chain couples TRBV10-3 to TRBJ1-5, with 7 bases lining up with TRBD1. CDR3 size: 13 residues. Trimming at V came to 7 bases and at J to 5 bases, leaving 5 bases not matched to a gene. From germline, CDR1 is ENHRY and CDR2 SYGVKD. The CDR3 DNA is TGTGCCATCACTGCAGACAGGGATCAGCCCCAGCATTTT. It translates to CAITADRDQPQHF.

The rearrangement links TRBV30 to TRBJ1-2; a weak D match, TRBD1 (5 bases). The V gene lost 3 bases and the J gene lost 6 bases, with 14 bases spanning the gap. Germline CDR1 GTSNPN, CDR2 SVGIG (reference sequence). The CDR3 covers 13 residues. CDR3 sequence reads: CAWRTAKPDGYTF. The CDR3 region has the DNA TGTGCCTGGAGGACAGCAAAACCAGATGGCTACACCTTC.

V gene TRBV10-1 combines with J gene TRBJ2-5, with TRBD1 identical over 8 bases. TRBJ2-7 explains the end of the DNA better; the J call may be wrong. Germline CDR1 and CDR2: WNHNN and SYGVQD (reference sequence). This CDR3 region has 12 residues. CDR3 loop: CASKGQGNEQYF. The DNA of the CDR3 is TGCGCCAGCAAAGGACAGGGAAACGAGCAGTACTTC.

CDR3 amino acids: CASSPDRASGNTIYF. CDR3 nucleotide sequence: TGTGCCAGCAGTCCGGACAGAGCCTCTGGAAACACCATATATTTT. V is TRBV6-5 and J is TRBJ1-3; D perhaps matches TRBD1 (6 bases). CDR3 length equals 15 residues. Trimming cost V 5 bases and J 0 bases, with 11 bases left between them. Germline CDR1 is MNHEY and CDR2 is SVGAGI.

The chain carries TRBV6-1 and TRBJ2-3, with TRBD2 identical over 10 bases. Germline CDR1 is MNHNS and CDR2 is SASEGT. There are 17 residues in the CDR3. With 4 bases clipped from V and 5 bases from J, the junction kept 12 bases outside the gene matches. The CDR3 is CASSGGASGGGVDTQYF. The CDR3 nucleotides read TGTGCCAGCAGTGGAGGGGCTAGCGGGGGCGGGGTAGATACGCAGTATTTT.

A few counts support this clone. V is TRBV7-9 and J is TRBJ2-7, with 9 positions matching TRBD1. After removal of 5 bases from V and 5 bases from J, the junction contained 7 bases not matched to a gene. This CDR3 has 14 amino acids. Germline loops: CDR1 SEHNR, CDR2 FQNEAQ (reference sequence). The CDR3, as DNA: TGTGCCAGCAGCGCCAGGACAGGGGTAAACGAGCAGTACTTC. Translated, it gives CASSARTGVNEQYF.

As concerns this clone: The sample contains more than one DNA sequence encoding this CDR3. The chain couples TRBV5-1 to TRBJ1-5; tentatively, D is TRBD1 (5 bases). CDR1 is SGHRS and CDR2 is YFSETQ in the germline V gene. There are 13 residues in the CDR3. V lost 5 bases and J lost 3, with 9 bases in between. The DNA for the CDR3 is TGCGCCAGCAGTCAGGACACCAATCAGCCCCAGCATTTT. As protein: CASSQDTNQPQHF. Full variable domain (remainder filled in from reference TRBV5-1 and TRBJ1-5): KAGVTQTPRYLIKTRGQQVTLSCSPISGHRSVSWYQQTPGQGLQFLFEYFSETQRNKGNFPGRFSGRQFSNSRSEMNVSTLELGDSALYLCASSQDTNQPQHFGDGTRLSIL.

The V gene is TRBV15, the J gene TRBJ1-2; weak D call: TRBD1 (5 bases). The CDR3 is 14 residues long. In germline, CDR1 is LNHNV, CDR2 YYDKDF (reference sequence). Trimming shortened V by 3 bases and J by 4 bases, and 12 bases separated the two germline ends. CDR3 DNA sequence: TGTGCCACCAGCAGCGACAGAACCTCCTATGGCTACACCTTC. It codes for CATSSDRTSYGYTF.

The count of this clone is one. The V call is TRBV4-1, the J call TRBJ2-1, with TRBD2 matching over 12 bases. The V segment lost 1 base and the J segment 0 bases; nucleotides outside the gene matches: 7. In germline, CDR1 is MGHRA, CDR2 YSYEKL. CDR3 size: 19 residues. The CDR3: CASSQGASGGAGSYNEQFF. Here the CDR3 DNA reads TGCGCCAGCAGCCAAGGGGCTAGCGGGGGGGCTGGCTCCTACAATGAGCAGTTCTTC.

The chain uses TRBV10-3 and TRBJ2-2, with D unclear. Germline-derived CDR1 and CDR2 are ENHRY and SYGVKD. This CDR3 contains 16 residues. Trimming removed 3 bases from V and 0 bases from J, with 11 bases in between. CDR3 protein: CAISERPVSNTGELFF. The CDR3 nucleotides are TGTGCCATCAGTGAACGTCCAGTGTCGAACACCGGGGAGCTGTTTTTT.

For the CDR3, the DNA is TGTGCCTGGAGTGTACGGGGTGAGCAGTTCTTC. Translated: CAWSVRGEQFF. V is TRBV30 and J is TRBJ2-1; D might be TRBD2 (5 bases). Between the trimmed V and J ends, which lost 0 bases and 9 bases, there was a span of 6 bases. Germline V CDR1 and CDR2: GTSNPN, SVGIG (reference sequence). CDR3 size: 11 residues.

The chain is built from TRBV4-2 and TRBJ2-6; D gene unclear. CDR3 length: 15 residues. Per the germline V gene, CDR1 is LGHNA and CDR2 is YNFKEQ. Trimming took off 0 bases at V and 3 bases at J, with 6 bases between the two ends. CDR3 bases: TGTGCCAGCAGCCAAGAGATCGGTGGGGCCAACGTCCTGACTTTC. Protein: CASSQEIGGANVLTF.

V gene TRBV4-2 combines with J gene TRBJ1-5; D ambiguous. Per germline, CDR1 LGHNA and CDR2 YNFKEQ. V lost 4 bases and J 1 base, leaving 5 bases between the germline ends. The CDR3 length is 13 residues. The DNA of the CDR3 is TGTGCCAGCAGCCCCTCGAGCAATCAGCCCCAGCATTTT. Protein: CASSPSSNQPQHF.

The V gene is TRBV4-1, the J gene TRBJ1-6; D remains unclear. The CDR3 runs to 13 residues. Trimming removed 2 bases at V and 11 bases at J, with 10 bases between. Germline lookup yields CDR1 MGHRA and CDR2 YSYEKL. The CDR3 DNA is TGCGCCAGCAGCCAACAGGACTCCGCACCCCTCCACTTT. Its translation is CASSQQDSAPLHF.

V usage is TRBV11-3 and J usage is TRBJ2-1; 12 nucleotides match TRBD1. The CDR3 totals 15 residues. CDR1 is SGHNT and CDR2 is YENEEA in the germline V gene. With V trimmed by 2 bases and J by 7 bases, 3 bases remained unmatched. The CDR3 DNA reads as TGTGCCAGCAGCTTACGGGGACAGGGGGCGAATGAGCAGTTCTTC. The encoded protein is CASSLRGQGANEQFF.

V is TRBV5-1 and J is TRBJ2-1, with 8 bases that match TRBD1. The CDR3 contains 16 residues. Germline V gene data show CDR1 as SGHRS and CDR2 as YFSETQ. V lost 4 bases to trimming and J lost 12 bases; unmatched junction nucleotides: 18. In DNA form, the CDR3 reads TGCGCCAGCAGCCCTGGTGGGACAGGTCTTCCAATCGGGCAGTTCTTC. This sequence encodes CASSPGGTGLPIGQFF.

This clone has a handful of counts. The chain carries TRBV9 and TRBJ1-3, with TRBD1 identical over 7 bases. The germline CDR1 and CDR2 sequences are SGDLS and YYNGEE. V lost 2 bases and J lost 0; bases outside the gene matches: 5. CDR3 length: 16 residues. As DNA, the CDR3 is TGTGCCAGCAGCGTCGCGGGACAGCCCTCTGGAAACACCATATATTTT. This codes for CASSVAGQPSGNTIYF.

The chain has TRBV5-8 and TRBJ1-5; D is perhaps TRBD1 (6 bases). Trimming removed 4 bases at V and 4 bases at J, with 9 bases between. Germline loops: CDR1 SGHTS, CDR2 YDEGEE. The CDR3 contains 13 residues. CDR3: CASSLRGNQPQHF. Written as DNA, the CDR3 is TGTGCCAGCAGCCTAAGGGGGAATCAGCCCCAGCATTTT.

V is TRBV2 and J is TRBJ2-1; possibly TRBD1 for D (6 bases). The germline V and J ends were trimmed by 7 bases and 4 bases, with 11 bases remaining between them. Per the germline V gene, CDR1 is SNHLY and CDR2 is FYNNEI. The CDR3 sequence is 13 residues long. The CDR3 nucleotides read TGTGCCAGCACCCGGACAGAGTACAATGAGCAGTTCTTC. Amino acids: CASTRTEYNEQFF.